This T cell receptor (beta chain) was sequenced for a study of PD-1 blockade in classical Hodgkin lymphoma. Study-level background: Patients were dosed intravenously with nivolumab at 3 mg/kg every 2 weeks.

Every single patient, without exception, relapsed after autologous stem cell transplantation, and brentuximab vedotin exposure varied. This CDR3 comprises 13 residues. CDR1 is MDHEN, CDR2 SYDVKM, per germline. On this clone itself: Its specificity is not known. Sequence at one end of the junction differs from germline and may be a read error.

Study findings and constraints: Complete responders possessed baseline diversity comparable to newly diagnosed patients. According to reports, newly diagnosed patients had lower baseline TCR diversity than healthy donors, and relapsed/refractory patients had lower baseline TCR diversity still. Underlying causes for the observed repertoire differences were not defined, possibly disease activity or prior therapy.

Produced via immunoSEQ multiplex PCR; TCRdb's table is partial and in-frame only. Of roughly 90,000 clones listed, about four fifths are singletons. V gene TRBV28 combines with J gene TRBJ2-7; unclear D gene. Here the sequenced sample was peripheral blood mononuclear cells (PBMCs), taken before the second cycle of nivolumab. The TCR comes from a human donor with classical Hodgkin lymphoma. CDR3 region: CASSLGPIYVQYF. In nucleotides, the CDR3 is TGTGCCAGCAGTTTAGGCCCTATTTACGTGCAGTACTTC.